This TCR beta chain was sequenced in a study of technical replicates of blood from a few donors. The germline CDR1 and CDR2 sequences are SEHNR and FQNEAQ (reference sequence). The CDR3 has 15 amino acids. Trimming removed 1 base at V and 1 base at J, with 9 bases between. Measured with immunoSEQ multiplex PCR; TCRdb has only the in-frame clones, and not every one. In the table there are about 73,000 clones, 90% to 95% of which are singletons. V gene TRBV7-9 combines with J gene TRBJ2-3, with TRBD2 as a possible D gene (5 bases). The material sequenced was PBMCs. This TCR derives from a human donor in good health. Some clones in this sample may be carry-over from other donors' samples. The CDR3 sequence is CASSLGYGGTDTQYF. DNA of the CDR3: TGTGCCAGCAGCTTAGGTTACGGGGGCACAGATACGCAGTATTTT.